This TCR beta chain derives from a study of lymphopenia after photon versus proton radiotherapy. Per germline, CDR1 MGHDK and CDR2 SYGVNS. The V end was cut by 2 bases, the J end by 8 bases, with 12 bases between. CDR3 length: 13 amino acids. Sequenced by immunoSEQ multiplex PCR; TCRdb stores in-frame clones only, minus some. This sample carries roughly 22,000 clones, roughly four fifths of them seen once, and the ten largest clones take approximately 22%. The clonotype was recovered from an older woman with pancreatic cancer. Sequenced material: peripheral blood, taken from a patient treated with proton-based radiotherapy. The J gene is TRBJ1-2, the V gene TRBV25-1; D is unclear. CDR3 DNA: TGTGCCAGCAGTGAAACACACCAAGGGGGCTACACCTTC. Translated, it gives CASSETHQGGYTF.